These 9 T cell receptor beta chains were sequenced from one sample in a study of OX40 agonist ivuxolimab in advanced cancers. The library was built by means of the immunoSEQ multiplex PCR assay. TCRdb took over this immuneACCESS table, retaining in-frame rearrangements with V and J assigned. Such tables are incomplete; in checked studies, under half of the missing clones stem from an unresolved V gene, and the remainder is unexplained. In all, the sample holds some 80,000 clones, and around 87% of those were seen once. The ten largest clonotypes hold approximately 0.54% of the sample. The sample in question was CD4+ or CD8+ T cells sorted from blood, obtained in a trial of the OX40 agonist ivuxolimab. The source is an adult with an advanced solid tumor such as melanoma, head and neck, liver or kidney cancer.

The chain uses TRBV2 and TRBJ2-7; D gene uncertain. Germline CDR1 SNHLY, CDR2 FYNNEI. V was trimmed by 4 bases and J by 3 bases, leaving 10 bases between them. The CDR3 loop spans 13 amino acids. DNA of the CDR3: TGTGCCAGCAGTGCAGATTCTTACTACGAGCAGTACTTC. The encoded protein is CASSADSYYEQYF.

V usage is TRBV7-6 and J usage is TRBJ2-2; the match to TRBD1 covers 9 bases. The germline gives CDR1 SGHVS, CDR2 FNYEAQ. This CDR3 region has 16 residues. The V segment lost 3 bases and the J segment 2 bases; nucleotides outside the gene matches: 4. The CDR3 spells CASSFTGGPNTGELFF. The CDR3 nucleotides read TGTGCCAGCAGCTTCACAGGGGGCCCCAACACCGGGGAGCTGTTTTTT. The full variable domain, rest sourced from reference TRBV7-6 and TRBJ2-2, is GAGVSQSPRYKVTKRGQDVALRCDPISGHVSLYWYRQALGQGPEFLTYFNYEAQQDKSGLPNDRFSAERPEGSISTLTIQRTEQRDSAMYRCASSFTGGPNTGELFFGEGSRLTVL.

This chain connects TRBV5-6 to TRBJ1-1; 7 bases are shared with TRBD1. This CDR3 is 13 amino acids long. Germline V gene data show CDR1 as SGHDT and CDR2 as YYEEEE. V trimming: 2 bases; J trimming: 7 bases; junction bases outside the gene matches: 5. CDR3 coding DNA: TGTGCCAGCAGCTTATACGGGACAGATGAAGCTTTCTTT. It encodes CASSLYGTDEAFF.

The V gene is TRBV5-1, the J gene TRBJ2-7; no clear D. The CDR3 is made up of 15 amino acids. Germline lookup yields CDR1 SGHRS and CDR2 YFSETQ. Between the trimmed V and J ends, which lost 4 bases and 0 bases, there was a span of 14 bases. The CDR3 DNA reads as TGCGCCAGCAGCCCCCTAGAGACTGCCTCCTACGAGCAGTACTTC. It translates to CASSPLETASYEQYF.

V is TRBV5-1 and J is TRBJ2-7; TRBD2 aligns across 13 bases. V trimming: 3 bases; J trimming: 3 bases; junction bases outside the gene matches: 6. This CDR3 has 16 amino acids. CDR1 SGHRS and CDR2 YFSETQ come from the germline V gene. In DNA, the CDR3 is TGCGCCAGCAGCTGGACTAGCGGGAGAGGGGACTACGAGCAGTACTTC. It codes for CASSWTSGRGDYEQYF.

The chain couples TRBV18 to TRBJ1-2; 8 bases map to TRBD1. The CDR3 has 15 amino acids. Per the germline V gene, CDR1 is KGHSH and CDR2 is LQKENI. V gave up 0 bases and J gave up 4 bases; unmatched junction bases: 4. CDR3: CASSPPGTGSYGYTF. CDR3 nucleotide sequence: TGTGCCAGCTCACCACCTGGGACAGGAAGCTATGGCTACACCTTC. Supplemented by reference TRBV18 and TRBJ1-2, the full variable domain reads NAGVMQNPRHLVRRRGQEARLRCSPMKGHSHVYWYRQLPEEGLKFMVYLQKENIIDESGMPKERFSAEFPKEGPSILRIQQVVRGDSAAYFCASSPPGTGSYGYTFGSGTRLTVV.

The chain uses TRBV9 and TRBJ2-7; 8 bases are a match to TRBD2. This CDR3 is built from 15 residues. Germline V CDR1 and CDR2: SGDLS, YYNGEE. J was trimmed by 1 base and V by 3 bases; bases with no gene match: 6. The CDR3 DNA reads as TGTGCCAGCAGCGCCCGGGGGGGCCTATCCTACGAGCAGTACTTC. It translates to CASSARGGLSYEQYF.

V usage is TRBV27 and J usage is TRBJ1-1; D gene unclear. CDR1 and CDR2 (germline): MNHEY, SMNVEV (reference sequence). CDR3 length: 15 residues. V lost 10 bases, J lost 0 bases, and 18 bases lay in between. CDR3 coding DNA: TGTGCCACCCGGAGAGCCGATCGACTGAACACTGAAGCTTTCTTT. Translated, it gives CATRRADRLNTEAFF.

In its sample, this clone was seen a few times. CDR3: CASSLVSGVTF. In DNA, the CDR3 is TGTGCCAGCAGCTTAGTCTCAGGGGTCACCTTC. This rearrangement joins TRBV11-2 to TRBJ1-2, with D possibly matching TRBD1 (6 bases). This CDR3 is built from 11 residues. The V gene's germline CDR1 is SGHAT and CDR2 FQNNGV. With 1 base removed from V and 13 bases from J, the gap between germline ends came to 10 bases.